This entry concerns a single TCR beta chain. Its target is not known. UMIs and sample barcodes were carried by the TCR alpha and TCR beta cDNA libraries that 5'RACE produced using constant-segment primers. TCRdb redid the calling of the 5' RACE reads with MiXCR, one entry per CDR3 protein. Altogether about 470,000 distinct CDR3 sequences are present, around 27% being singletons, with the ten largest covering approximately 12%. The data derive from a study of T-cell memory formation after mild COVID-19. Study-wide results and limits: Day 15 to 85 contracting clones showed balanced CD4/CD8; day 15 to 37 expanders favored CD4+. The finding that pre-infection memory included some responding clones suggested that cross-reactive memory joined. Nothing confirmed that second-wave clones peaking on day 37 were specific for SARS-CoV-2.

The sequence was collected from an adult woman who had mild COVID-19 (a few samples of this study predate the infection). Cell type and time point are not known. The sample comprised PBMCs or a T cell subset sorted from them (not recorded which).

CDR3 sequence reads: CASSYWTSGRKSQETQYF. CDR3 nucleotide sequence: TGTGCCAGCAGTTACTGGACTAGCGGGCGAAAATCCCAAGAGACCCAGTACTTC. V usage is TRBV6-2 or TRBV6-3 and J usage is TRBJ2-5, with 11 bases that match TRBD2. Per the germline V gene, CDR1 is MNHEY and CDR2 is SVGEGT. This CDR3 comprises 18 residues. After removal of 1 base from V and 1 base from J, the junction contained 8 bases not matched to a gene.